The present TCR beta chain was sequenced within a study of identifying expanded T cells in peripheral blood. The germline V and J ends were trimmed by 5 bases and 5 bases, with 15 bases remaining between them. The V gene's germline CDR1 is MNHNS and CDR2 SASEGT. CDR3 length: 14 residues. Libraries were prepared by immunoSEQ multiplex PCR; TCRdb keeps only in-frame clonotypes and omits some of them. The sample includes roughly 84,000 clones, around 90% of them seen just once. The sequence derives from a person aged 18-69 years in good health. The specimen was blood. The chain combines TRBV6-1 with TRBJ1-2, with D possibly TRBD1 on 6 matching bases. The CDR3 nucleotides read TGTGCCAGCAGTAGAACTCCAGGGGTTTATGGCTACACCTTC. This codes for CASSRTPGVYGYTF.